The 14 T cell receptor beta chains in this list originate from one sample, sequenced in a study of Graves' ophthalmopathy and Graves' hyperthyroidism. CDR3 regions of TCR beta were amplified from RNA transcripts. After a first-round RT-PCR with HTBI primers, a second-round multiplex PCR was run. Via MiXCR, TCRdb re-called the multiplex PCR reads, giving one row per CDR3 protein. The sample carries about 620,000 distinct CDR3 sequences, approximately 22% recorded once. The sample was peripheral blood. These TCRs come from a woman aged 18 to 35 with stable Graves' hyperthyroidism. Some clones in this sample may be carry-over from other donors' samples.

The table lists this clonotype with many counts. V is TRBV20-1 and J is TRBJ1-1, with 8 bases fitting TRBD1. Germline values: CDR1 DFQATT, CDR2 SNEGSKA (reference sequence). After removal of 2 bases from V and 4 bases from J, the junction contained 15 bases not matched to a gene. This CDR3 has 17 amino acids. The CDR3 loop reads CSARLGQGGSWATEAFF. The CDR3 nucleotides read TGCAGTGCTAGACTAGGACAGGGAGGATCTTGGGCCACTGAAGCTTTCTTT.

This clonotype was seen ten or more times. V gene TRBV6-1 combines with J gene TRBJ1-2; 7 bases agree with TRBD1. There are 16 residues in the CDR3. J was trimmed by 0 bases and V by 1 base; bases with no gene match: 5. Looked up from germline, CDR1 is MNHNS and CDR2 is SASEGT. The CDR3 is CASSEVGTATNYGYTF. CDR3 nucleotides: TGTGCCAGCAGTGAAGTAGGGACAGCGACTAACTATGGCTACACCTTC.

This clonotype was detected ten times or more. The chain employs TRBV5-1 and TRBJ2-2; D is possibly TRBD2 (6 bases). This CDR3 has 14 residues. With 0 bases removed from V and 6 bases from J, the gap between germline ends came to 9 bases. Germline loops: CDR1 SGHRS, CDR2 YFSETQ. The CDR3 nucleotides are TGCGCCAGCAGCTTGGTGCGGGGCGCCGGGGAGCTGTTTTTT. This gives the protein CASSLVRGAGELFF. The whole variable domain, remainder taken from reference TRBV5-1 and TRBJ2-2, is KAGVTQTPRYLIKTRGQQVTLSCSPISGHRSVSWYQQTPGQGLQFLFEYFSETQRNKGNFPGRFSGRQFSNSRSEMNVSTLELGDSALYLCASSLVRGAGELFFGEGSRLTVL.

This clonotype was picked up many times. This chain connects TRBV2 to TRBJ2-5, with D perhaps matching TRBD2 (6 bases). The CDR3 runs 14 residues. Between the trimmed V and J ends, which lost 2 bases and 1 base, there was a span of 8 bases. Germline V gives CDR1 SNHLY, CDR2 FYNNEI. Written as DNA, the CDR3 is TGTGCCAGCAGTGAAAGGAGGGGCCAAGAGACCCAGTACTTC. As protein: CASSERRGQETQYF.

DNA of the CDR3: TGTGCCAGCACCCAAACCGGGGCACGACAAGAGACCCAGTACTTC. Translation: CASTQTGARQETQYF. The V gene is TRBV5-8, the J gene TRBJ2-5; D is perhaps TRBD1 or TRBD2 (5 bases each). V lost 6 bases, J lost 2 bases, and 17 bases lay in between. The CDR3 is made up of 15 amino acids. Germline values: CDR1 SGHTS, CDR2 YDEGEE.

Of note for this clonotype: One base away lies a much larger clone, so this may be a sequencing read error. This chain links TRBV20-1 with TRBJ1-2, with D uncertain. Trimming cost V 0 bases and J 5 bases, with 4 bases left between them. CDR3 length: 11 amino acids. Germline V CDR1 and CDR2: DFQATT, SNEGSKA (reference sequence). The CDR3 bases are TGCAGTGCTAGAGAGGGTTATGGCTACACCTTC. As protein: CSAREGYGYTF.

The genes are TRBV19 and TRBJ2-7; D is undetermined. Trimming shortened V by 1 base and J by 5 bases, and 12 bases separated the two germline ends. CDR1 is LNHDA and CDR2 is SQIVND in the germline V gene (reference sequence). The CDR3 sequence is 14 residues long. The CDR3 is CASSIGHLMDEQYF. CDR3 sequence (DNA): TGTGCCAGTAGTATAGGGCATCTTATGGACGAGCAGTACTTC.

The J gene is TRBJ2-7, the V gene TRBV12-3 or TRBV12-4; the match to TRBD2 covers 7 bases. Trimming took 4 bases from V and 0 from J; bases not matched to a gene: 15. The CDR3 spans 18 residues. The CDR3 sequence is CASSSQSLYGGSSYEQYF. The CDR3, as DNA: TGTGCCAGCAGTTCTCAGTCGCTTTACGGGGGGAGCTCCTACGAGCAGTACTTC.

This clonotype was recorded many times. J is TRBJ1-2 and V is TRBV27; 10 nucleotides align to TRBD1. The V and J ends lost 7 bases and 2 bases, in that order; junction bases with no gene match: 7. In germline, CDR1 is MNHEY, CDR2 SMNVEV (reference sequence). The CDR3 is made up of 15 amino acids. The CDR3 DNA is TGTGCCAGCAAAGAAGGACAGGGGGGGAACTATGGCTACACCTTC. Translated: CASKEGQGGNYGYTF.

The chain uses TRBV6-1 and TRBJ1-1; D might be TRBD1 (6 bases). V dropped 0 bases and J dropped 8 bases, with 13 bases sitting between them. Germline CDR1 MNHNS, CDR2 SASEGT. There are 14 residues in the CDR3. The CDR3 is CASSEAGGGEEAFF. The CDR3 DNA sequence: TGTGCCAGCAGTGAAGCGGGCGGGGGCGAGGAAGCTTTCTTT.

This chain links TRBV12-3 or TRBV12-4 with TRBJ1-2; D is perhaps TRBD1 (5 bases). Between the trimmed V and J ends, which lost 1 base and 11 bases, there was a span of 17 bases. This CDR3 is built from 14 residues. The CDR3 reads CASSLGGLFFGYTF. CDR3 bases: TGTGCCAGCAGTTTAGGGGGGTTATTTTTTGGGTACACCTTC.

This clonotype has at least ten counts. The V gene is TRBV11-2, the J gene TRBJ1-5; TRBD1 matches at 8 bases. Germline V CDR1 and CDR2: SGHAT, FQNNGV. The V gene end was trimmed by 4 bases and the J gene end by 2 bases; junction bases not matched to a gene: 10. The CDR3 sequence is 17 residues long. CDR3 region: CASSYRGDRLGNQPQHF. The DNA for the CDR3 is TGTGCCAGCAGCTATAGGGGGGACAGGCTAGGCAATCAGCCCCAGCATTTT.

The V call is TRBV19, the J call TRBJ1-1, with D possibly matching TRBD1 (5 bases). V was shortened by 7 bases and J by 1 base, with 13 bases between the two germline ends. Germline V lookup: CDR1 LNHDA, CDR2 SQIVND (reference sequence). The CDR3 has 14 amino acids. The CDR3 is CASIPGSANTEAFF. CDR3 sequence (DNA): TGTGCCAGTATTCCAGGGTCGGCGAACACTGAAGCTTTCTTT.

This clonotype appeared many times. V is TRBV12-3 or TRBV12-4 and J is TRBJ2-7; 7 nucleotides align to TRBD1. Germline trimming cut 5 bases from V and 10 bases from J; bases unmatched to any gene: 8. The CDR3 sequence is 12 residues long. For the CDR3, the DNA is TGTGCCAGCAGTAACTCCGGGACAGCACAGTACTTC. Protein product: CASSNSGTAQYF.